This passage covers 32 T cell receptor beta chains from one sample sequenced in a study of control samples from healthy donors and cancer patients. Profiled with immunoSEQ multiplex PCR; TCRdb holds only in-frame clones, not every one. The profile shows about 160,000 clones, roughly 90% of them singletons. Sample: blood. These receptor sequences come from a man aged 30-40 years in good health.

This clone was counted a few times. V is TRBV18 and J is TRBJ1-5; D is unclear. CDR1 KGHSH and CDR2 LQKENI come from the germline V gene. The length of the CDR3 is 15 residues. Trimming removed 3 bases from V and 3 bases from J, with 12 bases in between. For the CDR3, the DNA is TGTGCCAGCTCACCGAATCAGGATATCAATCAGCCCCAGCATTTT. Its translation is CASSPNQDINQPQHF.

The chain uses TRBV28 and TRBJ1-1; 9 positions agree with TRBD1. Germline CDR1 and CDR2: MDHEN and SYDVKM. With V trimmed by 6 bases and J by 6 bases, 8 bases remained unmatched. The length of the CDR3 is 14 residues. The CDR3 DNA reads as TGTGCCAGCAGCACACCGGACAGGGGTTCTGAAGCTTTCTTT. Translating it yields CASSTPDRGSEAFF. The variable domain in full, completed from reference TRBV28 and TRBJ1-1, reads DVKVTQSSRYLVKRTGEKVFLECVQDMDHENMFWYRQDPGLGLRLIYFSYDVKMKEKGDIPEGYSVSREKKERFSLILESASTNQTSMYLCASSTPDRGSEAFFGQGTRLTVV.

This chain uses TRBV28 with TRBJ1-3, with a weak D call TRBD1 (6 bases). Deletions cut 5 bases from V and 4 bases from J, with 12 bases between. CDR1 and CDR2 from the germline V gene are MDHEN and SYDVKM. The CDR3 is 14 residues long. The CDR3 bases are TGTGCCAGCAGTCCCGCGGGGGCAGGAAACACCATATATTTT. Amino acid sequence: CASSPAGAGNTIYF.

The chain uses TRBV28 and TRBJ1-6; TRBD1 might be the D (5 bases). Germline CDR1 is MDHEN and CDR2 is SYDVKM. This CDR3 is built from 16 residues. V lost 4 bases and J lost 7, with 17 bases in between. The CDR3 sequence is CASSSSGISINSPLHF. DNA of the CDR3: TGTGCCAGCAGTTCCTCAGGGATTTCTATAAATTCACCCCTCCACTTT. The variable domain in full, with the rest retrieved from reference TRBV28 and TRBJ1-6, is DVKVTQSSRYLVKRTGEKVFLECVQDMDHENMFWYRQDPGLGLRLIYFSYDVKMKEKGDIPEGYSVSREKKERFSLILESASTNQTSMYLCASSSSGISINSPLHFGNGTRLTVT.

This rearrangement joins TRBV27 to TRBJ1-5; weak D call: TRBD1 (5 bases). The CDR3 runs to 11 residues. V was cut by 8 bases and J by 3 bases, with 5 bases left in between. Germline values: CDR1 MNHEY, CDR2 SMNVEV (reference sequence). The CDR3 reads CASGTNQPQHF. The CDR3 coding sequence is TGTGCCAGCGGGACCAATCAGCCCCAGCATTTT.

This chain uses TRBV14 with TRBJ2-3, with 10 bases aligning to TRBD2. Germline V CDR1 and CDR2: SGHDN, FVKESK. V shed 5 bases, J shed 2 bases, and the junction held 7 bases outside the gene matches. This CDR3 has 16 amino acids. The CDR3 coding sequence is TGTGCCAGCAGCTCCGCTAGCGGGAGATACACAGATACGCAGTATTTT. Translating gives CASSSASGRYTDTQYF.

The chain employs TRBV2 and TRBJ2-7; perhaps D is TRBD1 or TRBD2 (5 bases each). The CDR3 loop spans 15 amino acids. Trimming shortened V by 3 bases and J by 0 bases, and 12 bases separated the two germline ends. In germline, CDR1 is SNHLY, CDR2 FYNNEI. The CDR3 protein is CASSDSGTSSYEQYF. CDR3 nucleotide sequence: TGTGCCAGCAGTGACTCAGGGACGAGCTCCTACGAGCAGTACTTC.

The chain is built from TRBV11-2 and TRBJ1-1; D remains ambiguous. CDR3 length: 14 residues. V shed 0 bases and J shed 6 bases, with 11 bases lying between them. Germline CDR1 and CDR2: SGHAT and FQNNGV. The CDR3 reads CASSLDLPPSEAFF. CDR3 bases: TGTGCCAGCAGCTTAGATCTCCCACCTTCTGAAGCTTTCTTT.

The chain joins TRBV5-8 to TRBJ2-5, with D tentatively TRBD2 (6 bases). The CDR3 contains 13 residues. Trimming removed 0 bases from V and 5 bases from J, with 8 bases in between. Germline loops: CDR1 SGHTS, CDR2 YDEGEE. The CDR3 DNA follows: TGTGCCAGCAGCTTGGCCCGGGGGGAGACCCAGTACTTC. Its translation is CASSLARGETQYF.

The rearrangement uses TRBV6-5 and TRBJ1-6, with D tentatively TRBD1 (5 bases). Germline V gene lookup returns CDR1 MNHEY and CDR2 SVGAGI. V was trimmed by 8 bases and J by 15 bases, leaving 26 bases between them. The CDR3 is made up of 15 amino acids. The CDR3 loop reads CASPNHDRLFRGLHF. The CDR3 coding sequence is TGTGCCAGCCCCAACCATGACAGATTATTTCGGGGCCTCCACTTT.

This sequence joins TRBV7-3 and TRBJ2-1, with 7 bases lining up with TRBD2. CDR3 size: 16 residues. Germline V gene sequence: CDR1 SGHTA, CDR2 FQGTGA. The trim removed 2 bases at V and 8 bases at J, leaving 12 bases unmatched. CDR3 DNA sequence: TGTGCCAGCAGCTTATCTGGCGGGGGTGCAGTTCATGAGCAGTTCTTC. Protein: CASSLSGGGAVHEQFF.

Here the CDR3 DNA reads TGTGCCAGTAAACAGGTGGGTCAGCCCCAGCATTTT. Protein: CASKQVGQPQHF. V gene TRBV19 combines with J gene TRBJ1-5; D possibly corresponds to TRBD1 (5 bases). Germline V gene lookup returns CDR1 LNHDA and CDR2 SQIVND (reference sequence). Trimming shortened V by 7 bases and J by 6 bases, and 10 bases separated the two germline ends. The CDR3 totals 12 residues.

The V and J genes are TRBV11-2 and TRBJ2-1, with no clear D. In germline, CDR1 is SGHAT, CDR2 FQNNGV. V lost 6 bases to trimming and J lost 0 bases, with 9 bases between them. This CDR3 comprises 14 residues. The CDR3 sequence: CASSRVSSYNEQFF. As DNA, the CDR3 is TGTGCCAGCAGTAGGGTTAGCTCCTACAATGAGCAGTTCTTC.

V is TRBV5-5 and J is TRBJ1-2; D is possibly TRBD1 (6 bases). Germline assignment: CDR1 SGHKS and CDR2 YYEKEE (reference sequence). The CDR3 spans 14 residues. V was pared by 0 bases and J by 7 bases, with 13 bases between. CDR3 DNA sequence: TGTGCCAGCAGCTTGGATACAGGGTTGAGTGGCTACACCTTC. Its translation is CASSLDTGLSGYTF.

The V and J genes are TRBV3-1 (or the pseudogene TRBV3-2) and TRBJ2-7; TRBD2 matches 7 bases. The CDR3 spans 13 residues. CDR1 and CDR2 (germline): LGHDT, YNNKEL (reference sequence). The trim removed 4 bases at V and 6 bases at J, leaving 6 bases unmatched. CDR3 protein: CASSPQPGGEQYF. The CDR3, as DNA: TGTGCCAGCAGCCCCCAGCCGGGGGGCGAGCAGTACTTC.

J is TRBJ2-5 and V is TRBV6-2 or TRBV6-3, with 7 nucleotides matching TRBD1. Looked up from germline, CDR1 is MNHEY and CDR2 is SVGEGT. V shed 2 bases, J shed 3 bases, and the junction held 9 bases outside the gene matches. This CDR3 comprises 16 residues. Here the CDR3 DNA reads TGTGCCAGCAGTTACCCTAGGGACAGTTGGGAAGAGACCCAGTACTTC. The encoded protein is CASSYPRDSWEETQYF.

Only a few counts were recorded for this clone. The CDR3 here is CASSRDGNQPQHF. CDR3 DNA sequence: TGTGCCAGCAGCCGGGACGGTAATCAGCCCCAGCATTTT. The gene calls are TRBV6-6 and TRBJ1-5, with a weak D call TRBD1 (5 bases). The CDR3 runs 13 residues. Trimming removed 6 bases at V and 4 bases at J, with 10 bases between. Germline CDR1 is MNHNY and CDR2 is SVGAGI (reference sequence).

The chain couples TRBV18 to TRBJ1-5, with D possibly being TRBD1 (6 bases). Trimming removed 2 bases from V and 6 bases from J, with 17 bases in between. This CDR3 has 16 residues. Germline lookup yields CDR1 KGHSH and CDR2 LQKENI. The CDR3: CASSPTRTDLSQPQHF. CDR3 nucleotide sequence: TGTGCCAGCTCACCAACGAGGACAGACCTCAGTCAGCCCCAGCATTTT.

This chain uses TRBV7-9 with TRBJ2-3; 13 bases map to TRBD2. Germline trimming cut 1 base from V and 1 base from J; bases unmatched to any gene: 8. Germline V lookup: CDR1 SEHNR, CDR2 FQNEAQ (reference sequence). The length of the CDR3 is 19 residues. CDR3 residues: CASSLGGLAGDLRTDTQYF. The CDR3 bases are TGTGCCAGCAGCTTAGGAGGACTAGCGGGAGATCTGCGCACAGATACGCAGTATTTT.

The V call is TRBV28, the J call TRBJ1-5, with 10 bases aligning to TRBD1. J gave up 7 bases and V 6 bases, and 15 bases lay outside the gene matches. Germline V lookup: CDR1 MDHEN, CDR2 SYDVKM. The CDR3 is 17 residues long. CDR3 residues: CASREGDPGQGRQPQHF. In nucleotides, the CDR3 is TGTGCCAGCAGGGAAGGGGATCCGGGACAGGGGAGGCAGCCCCAGCATTTT.

The chain carries TRBV29-1 and TRBJ1-5; no clear D. In germline, CDR1 is SQVTM, CDR2 ANQGSEA. The CDR3 has 15 residues. The V end was cut by 4 bases, the J end by 0 bases, with 13 bases between. CDR3 protein: CSVVLGPYSNQPQHF. Written as DNA, the CDR3 is TGCAGCGTTGTTTTAGGGCCTTATAGCAATCAGCCCCAGCATTTT.

The J gene is TRBJ1-5, the V gene TRBV19, with a tentative D call TRBD1 (5 bases). CDR1 and CDR2 (germline): LNHDA, SQIVND (reference sequence). CDR3 length: 15 residues. Trimming removed 6 bases from V and 4 bases from J, with 16 bases in between. CDR3 loop: CASSQGVLVNQPQHF. CDR3 DNA sequence: TGTGCCAGTAGCCAGGGAGTACTGGTTAATCAGCCCCAGCATTTT.

Note on this clone: One end of the junction fails to match germline, which may point to a read error. V is TRBV18 and J is TRBJ1-2; TRBD1 is a possible D gene (6 bases). The CDR3 is made up of 13 amino acids. Germline CDR1 reads KGHSH; CDR2 reads LQKENI. The CDR3: CASSPGHPFPSAF. The CDR3 DNA reads as TGTGCCAGCTCACCGGGACACCCGTTTCCCTCCGCCTTC.

The rearrangement joins TRBV5-1 to TRBJ1-5, with unresolved D. The germline V and J ends were trimmed by 2 bases and 0 bases, with 18 bases remaining between them. This CDR3 contains 18 residues. Per the germline V gene, CDR1 is SGHRS and CDR2 is YFSETQ. In nucleotides, the CDR3 is TGCGCCAGCAGCTTTACCCCTCTGGCAGAGGGTAGCAATCAGCCCCAGCATTTT. This encodes CASSFTPLAEGSNQPQHF.

The rearrangement joins TRBV5-4 to TRBJ2-5; D may be TRBD2 (6 bases). V was shortened by 3 bases and J by 4 bases, with 16 bases between the two germline ends. CDR3 length: 15 residues. CDR1 and CDR2 (germline): SGHNT, YYREEE (reference sequence). The CDR3 sequence: CASSSAYLEGETQYF. CDR3 bases: TGTGCCAGCAGCTCGGCCTACCTGGAGGGAGAGACCCAGTACTTC.

V is TRBV6-1 and J is TRBJ1-4; unclear D gene. Trimming shortened V by 2 bases and J by 1 base, and 11 bases separated the two germline ends. Per the germline V gene, CDR1 is MNHNS and CDR2 is SASEGT. The CDR3 is made up of 16 amino acids. The CDR3 is CASSEKLRVTNEKLFF. CDR3 sequence (DNA): TGTGCCAGCAGTGAAAAGTTGAGGGTAACTAATGAAAAACTGTTTTTT.

The rearrangement uses TRBV19 and TRBJ1-2; D is unclear. Germline lookup yields CDR1 LNHDA and CDR2 SQIVND (reference sequence). V was clipped by 3 bases and J by 6 bases, with 17 bases between them. The CDR3 is 15 amino acids. CDR3 protein: CASSIRGEDRDGYTF. CDR3 DNA sequence: TGTGCCAGTAGTATTCGCGGGGAAGATAGGGATGGCTACACCTTC.

The chain joins TRBV6-1 to TRBJ2-1; no firm D call. Looked up from germline, CDR1 is MNHNS and CDR2 is SASEGT. With 0 bases removed from V and 9 bases from J, the gap between germline ends came to 18 bases. There are 16 residues in the CDR3. The CDR3 DNA sequence: TGTGCCAGCAGTGAAGCTACGACAACTCGTCCGGGTGAGCAGTTCTTC. Translation gives CASSEATTTRPGEQFF.

The chain links TRBV7-9 to TRBJ2-7, with a weak D call TRBD1 (6 bases). CDR3 length equals 14 residues. CDR1 SEHNR and CDR2 FQNEAQ come from the germline V gene (reference sequence). Trimming shortened V by 11 bases and J by 2 bases, and 19 bases separated the two germline ends. CDR3 residues: CAGGPGQPPYEQYF. CDR3 DNA: TGTGCCGGTGGACCGGGACAACCGCCCTACGAGCAGTACTTC.

The chain couples TRBV11-2 to TRBJ2-1; maybe TRBD2 (6 bases). This CDR3 contains 15 residues. The germline gives CDR1 SGHAT, CDR2 FQNNGV. Trimming left V 5 bases short and J 6 bases short, with 17 bases between. CDR3 loop: CASSTETRRVNEQFF. In nucleotides, the CDR3 is TGTGCCAGCAGCACCGAGACTAGACGGGTCAATGAGCAGTTCTTC. The full variable domain, completed using reference TRBV11-2 and TRBJ2-1, is EAGVAQSPRYKIIEKRQSVAFWCNPISGHATLYWYQQILGQGPKLLIQFQNNGVVDDSQLPKDRFSAERLKGVDSTLKIQPAKLEDSAVYLCASSTETRRVNEQFFGPGTRLTVL.

The genes are TRBV28 and TRBJ2-2, with TRBD1 identical over 7 bases. Trimming removed 5 bases from V and 5 bases from J; junction bases left unmatched: 5. Germline V gene sequence: CDR1 MDHEN, CDR2 SYDVKM. The CDR3 totals 14 residues. CDR3 bases: TGTGCCAGCAGTCCTCCGACAGGGACCGGGGAGCTGTTTTTT. It specifies CASSPPTGTGELFF.

J is TRBJ1-3 and V is TRBV2; possible D gene TRBD1, 6 bases. V was trimmed by 5 bases and J by 3 bases, leaving 8 bases between them. The CDR3 is 13 amino acids. The germline V gene has CDR1 SNHLY and CDR2 FYNNEI. The DNA for the CDR3 is TGTGCCAGCAGTACACAGGGTGGAAACACCATATATTTT. Translating gives CASSTQGGNTIYF.